This T cell receptor beta chain was captured by sequencing in a study of blood T cell repertoires in COVID-19. The wider study: The samples span acute and convalescent COVID-19 from the United States, Italy and Spain. From T cells, B-cell-depleted T cells, or PBMCs came the material, which was cDNA or gDNA.

CDR3 size: 19 residues. The V segment lost 3 bases and the J segment 1 base; nucleotides outside the gene matches: 14. CDR1 and CDR2 from the germline V gene are MDHEN and SYDVKM. Original analysis: Nucleated cell counts were estimated from reference gene primer amplification. Clones were read by immunoSEQ multiplex PCR, and TCRdb kept only the in-frame ones, dropping some. V and J calls and clone size are as listed in that table; D and trimming were resolved from the DNA. Of some 97,000 clones in the sample, roughly 87% were seen once. The source is a man younger than 45 in a cohort sampled during active COVID-19. J is TRBJ1-5 and V is TRBV28, with TRBD1 identical over 8 bases. The sequenced sample was peripheral blood. In DNA form, the CDR3 reads TGTGCCAGCAGTTTCCCCGCTGGCGGACAGGGTGTAAGCAATCAGCCCCAGCATTTT. Translation: CASSFPAGGQGVSNQPQHF.